This TCR beta chain was sequenced in a study of blood T cells in healthy people across ages. In germline, CDR1 is KGHDR, CDR2 SFDVKD. CDR3 length: 17 amino acids. A second about 6 to 12 cycle PCR used barcoded and J-beta primers. TCRdb independently ran MiXCR on the 5' RACE reads; one entry per CDR3 protein. The data hold approximately 2,000,000 distinct CDR3 sequences, with 35% to 50% observed a single time. Sequencing input: blood. This TCR was recovered from a human donor in good health. The V and J genes are TRBV24-1 and TRBJ2-4; D might be TRBD1 or TRBD2, each matching 5 bases. Matching the DNA end better, TRBJ2-7 makes the J call doubtful. DNA for the CDR3: TGTGCCACCAGTGATTTGTTGTTGGGGCCCGAGGGATACGAGCAGTACTTC. Translation gives CATSDLLLGPEGYEQYF.